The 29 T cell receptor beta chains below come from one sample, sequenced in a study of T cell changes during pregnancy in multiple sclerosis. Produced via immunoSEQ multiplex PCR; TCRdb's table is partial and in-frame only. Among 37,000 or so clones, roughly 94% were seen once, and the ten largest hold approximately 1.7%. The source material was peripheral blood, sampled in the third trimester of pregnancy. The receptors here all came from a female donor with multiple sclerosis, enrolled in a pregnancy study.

The CDR3 reads CASSLGTGITDTQYF. Here the CDR3 DNA reads TGTGCCAGCAGCCTCGGAACGGGGATCACAGATACGCAGTATTTT. The V call is TRBV14, the J call TRBJ2-3; tentative D call: TRBD2 (5 bases). This CDR3 comprises 15 residues. V was shortened by 4 bases and J by 2 bases, with 13 bases between the two germline ends. Germline-derived CDR1 and CDR2 are SGHDN and FVKESK.

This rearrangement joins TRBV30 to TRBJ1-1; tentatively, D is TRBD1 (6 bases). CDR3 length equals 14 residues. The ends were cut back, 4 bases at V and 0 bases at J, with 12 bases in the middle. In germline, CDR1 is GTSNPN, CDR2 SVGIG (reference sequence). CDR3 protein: CAWITGLVNTEAFF. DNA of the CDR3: TGTGCCTGGATTACAGGGTTGGTGAACACTGAAGCTTTCTTT.

This chain's CDR3 is CASTGDTDTQYF. The CDR3 region has the DNA TGTGCCAGCACGGGAGACACAGATACGCAGTATTTT. The J gene is TRBJ2-3, the V gene TRBV28, with D maybe TRBD2 (6 bases). This CDR3 is 12 amino acids long. Germline V gene lookup returns CDR1 MDHEN and CDR2 SYDVKM. V was trimmed by 7 bases and J by 2 bases, leaving 7 bases between them.

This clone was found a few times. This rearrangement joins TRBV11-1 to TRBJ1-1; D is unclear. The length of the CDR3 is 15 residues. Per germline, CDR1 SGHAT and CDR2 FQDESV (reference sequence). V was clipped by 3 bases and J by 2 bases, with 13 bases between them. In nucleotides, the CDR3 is TGTGCCAGCAGCTTCGGACTCGCTCGAAACACTGAAGCTTTCTTT. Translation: CASSFGLARNTEAFF.

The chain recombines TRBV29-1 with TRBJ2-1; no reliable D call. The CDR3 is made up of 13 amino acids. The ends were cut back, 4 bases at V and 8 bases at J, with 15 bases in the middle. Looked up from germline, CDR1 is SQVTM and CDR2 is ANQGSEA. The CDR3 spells CSVGGSPSYEQFF. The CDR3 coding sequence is TGCAGCGTTGGTGGTAGCCCCAGCTATGAGCAGTTCTTC.

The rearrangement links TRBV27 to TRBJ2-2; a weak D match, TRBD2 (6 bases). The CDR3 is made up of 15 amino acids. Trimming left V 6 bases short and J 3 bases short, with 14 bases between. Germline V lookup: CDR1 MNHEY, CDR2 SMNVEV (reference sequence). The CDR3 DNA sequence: TGTGCCAGCAGCCTTGCGGGGTGGGACACCGGGGAGCTGTTTTTT. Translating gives CASSLAGWDTGELFF.

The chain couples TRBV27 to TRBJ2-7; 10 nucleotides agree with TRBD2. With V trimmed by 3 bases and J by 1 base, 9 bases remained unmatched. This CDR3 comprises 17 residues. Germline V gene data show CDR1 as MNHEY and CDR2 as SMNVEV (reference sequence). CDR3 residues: CASSFRELAGTSYEQYF. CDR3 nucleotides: TGTGCCAGCAGTTTCCGGGAACTAGCGGGAACATCCTACGAGCAGTACTTC.

The CDR3 DNA reads as TGTGCCAGTAGTGAACAGGGGGCCCGAAATTCACCCCTCCACTTT. Protein product: CASSEQGARNSPLHF. The chain links TRBV19 to TRBJ1-6, with 9 bases identical to TRBD1. This CDR3 comprises 15 residues. The germline CDR1 and CDR2 sequences are LNHDA and SQIVND (reference sequence). V gave up 5 bases and J gave up 7 bases; unmatched junction bases: 6.

The chain's CDR3 is CASSPSPGYNEQFF. Written as DNA, the CDR3 is TGTGCCAGCTCACCAAGTCCCGGGTACAATGAGCAGTTCTTC. This chain uses TRBV18 with TRBJ2-1; D call uncertain. V was cut by 2 bases and J by 4 bases, with 9 bases left in between. Germline lookup yields CDR1 KGHSH and CDR2 LQKENI. This CDR3 region has 14 residues.

The chain's CDR3 is CASSLRTGGGDTQYF. Written as DNA, the CDR3 is TGTGCCAGCAGCTTGAGGACGGGAGGCGGGGATACGCAGTATTTT. The chain joins TRBV5-4 to TRBJ2-3, with TRBD2 matching over 7 bases. CDR1 SGHNT and CDR2 YYREEE come from the germline V gene (reference sequence). This CDR3 is 15 amino acids long. V dropped 1 base and J dropped 6; count of bases not matched to a gene: 8.

The CDR3 is CASSPPPARGDTGELFF. CDR3 in DNA: TGTGCCAGCAGCCCCCCCCCAGCGCGGGGGGACACCGGGGAGCTGTTTTTT. This chain connects TRBV9 to TRBJ2-2, with 8 nucleotides matching TRBD2. CDR3 size: 17 residues. CDR1 is SGDLS and CDR2 is YYNGEE in the germline V gene. V was pared by 4 bases and J by 3 bases, with 11 bases of the junction left unmatched.

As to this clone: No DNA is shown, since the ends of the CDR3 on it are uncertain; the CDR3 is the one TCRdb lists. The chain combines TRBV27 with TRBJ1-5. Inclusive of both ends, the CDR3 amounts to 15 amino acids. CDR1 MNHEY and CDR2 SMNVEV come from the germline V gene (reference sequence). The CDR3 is CASSSSGGRTQPQHF.

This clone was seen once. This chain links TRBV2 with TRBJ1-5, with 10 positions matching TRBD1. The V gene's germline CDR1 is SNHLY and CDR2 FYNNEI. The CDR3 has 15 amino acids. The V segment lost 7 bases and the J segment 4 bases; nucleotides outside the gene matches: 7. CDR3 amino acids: CASTGQGWGNQPQHF. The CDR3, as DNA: TGTGCCAGCACGGGACAGGGGTGGGGTAATCAGCCCCAGCATTTT.

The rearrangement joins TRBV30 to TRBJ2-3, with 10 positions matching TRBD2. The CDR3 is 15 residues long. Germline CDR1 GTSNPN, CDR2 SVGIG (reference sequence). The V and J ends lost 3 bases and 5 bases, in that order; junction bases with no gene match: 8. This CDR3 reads CAWRNSGGRRDTQYF. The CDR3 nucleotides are TGTGCCTGGAGGAATAGCGGGGGGAGACGAGATACGCAGTATTTT.

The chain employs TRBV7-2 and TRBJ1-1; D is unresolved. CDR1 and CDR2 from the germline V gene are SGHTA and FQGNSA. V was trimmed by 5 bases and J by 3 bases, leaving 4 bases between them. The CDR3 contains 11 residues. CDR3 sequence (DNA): TGTGCCAGCAGCATCTACACTGAAGCTTTCTTT. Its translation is CASSIYTEAFF.

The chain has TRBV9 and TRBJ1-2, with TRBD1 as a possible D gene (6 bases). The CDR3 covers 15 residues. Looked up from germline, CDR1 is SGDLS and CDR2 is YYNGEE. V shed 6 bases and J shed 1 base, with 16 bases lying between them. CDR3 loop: CASNPGGASNYGYTF. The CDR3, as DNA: TGTGCCAGCAACCCCGGGGGGGCGAGTAACTATGGCTACACCTTC. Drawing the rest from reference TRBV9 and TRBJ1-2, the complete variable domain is DSGVTQTPKHLITATGQRVTLRCSPRSGDLSVYWYQQSLDQGLQFLIQYYNGEERAKGNILERFSAQQFPDLHSELNLSSLELGDSALYFCASNPGGASNYGYTFGSGTRLTVV.

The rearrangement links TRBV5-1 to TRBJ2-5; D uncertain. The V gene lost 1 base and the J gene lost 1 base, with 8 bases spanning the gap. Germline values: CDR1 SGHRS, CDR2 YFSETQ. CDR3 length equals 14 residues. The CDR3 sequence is CASSLSPSQETQYF. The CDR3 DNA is TGCGCCAGCAGCTTGTCCCCCAGCCAAGAGACCCAGTACTTC. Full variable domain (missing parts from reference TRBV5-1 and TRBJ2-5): KAGVTQTPRYLIKTRGQQVTLSCSPISGHRSVSWYQQTPGQGLQFLFEYFSETQRNKGNFPGRFSGRQFSNSRSEMNVSTLELGDSALYLCASSLSPSQETQYFGPGTRLLVL.

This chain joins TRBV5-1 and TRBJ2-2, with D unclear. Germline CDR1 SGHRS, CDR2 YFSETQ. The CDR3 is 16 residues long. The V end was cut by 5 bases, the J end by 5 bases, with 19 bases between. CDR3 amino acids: CASSYFGSLGTGELFF. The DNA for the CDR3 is TGCGCCAGCAGTTATTTCGGGTCCCTCGGGACCGGGGAGCTGTTTTTT.

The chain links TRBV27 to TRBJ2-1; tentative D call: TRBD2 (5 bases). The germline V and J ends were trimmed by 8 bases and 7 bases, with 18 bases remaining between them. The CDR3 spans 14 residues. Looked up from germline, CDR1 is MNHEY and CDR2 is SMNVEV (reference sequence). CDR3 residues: CASGFGEGFNEQFF. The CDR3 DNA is TGTGCCAGCGGGTTCGGAGAGGGATTTAATGAGCAGTTCTTC.

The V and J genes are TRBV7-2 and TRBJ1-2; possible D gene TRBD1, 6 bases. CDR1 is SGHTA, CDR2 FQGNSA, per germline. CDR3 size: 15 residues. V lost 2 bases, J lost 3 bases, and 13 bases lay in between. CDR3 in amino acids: CASSLTNRVYYGYTF. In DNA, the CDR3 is TGTGCCAGCAGCTTAACCAACAGGGTTTACTATGGCTACACCTTC.

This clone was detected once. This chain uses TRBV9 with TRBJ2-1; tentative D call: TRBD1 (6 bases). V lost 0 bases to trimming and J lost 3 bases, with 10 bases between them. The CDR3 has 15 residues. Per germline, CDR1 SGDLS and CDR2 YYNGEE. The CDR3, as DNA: TGTGCCAGCAGCGTAGGGGGGCCAGGCTACAATGAGCAGTTCTTC. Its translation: CASSVGGPGYNEQFF.

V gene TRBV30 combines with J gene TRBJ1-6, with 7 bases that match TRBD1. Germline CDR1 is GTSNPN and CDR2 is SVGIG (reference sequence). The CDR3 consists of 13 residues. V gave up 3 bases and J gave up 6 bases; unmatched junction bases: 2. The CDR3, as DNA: TGTGCCTGGAGGACAGGGTTTAATTCACCCCTCCACTTT. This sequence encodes CAWRTGFNSPLHF.

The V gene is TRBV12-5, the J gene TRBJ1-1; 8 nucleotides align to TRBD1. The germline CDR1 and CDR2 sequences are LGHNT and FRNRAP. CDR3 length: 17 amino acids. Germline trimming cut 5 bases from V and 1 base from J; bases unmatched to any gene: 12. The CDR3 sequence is CASGLTLGTGPNTEAFF. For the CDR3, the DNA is TGTGCTAGTGGTCTCACCCTCGGGACAGGCCCGAACACTGAAGCTTTCTTT.

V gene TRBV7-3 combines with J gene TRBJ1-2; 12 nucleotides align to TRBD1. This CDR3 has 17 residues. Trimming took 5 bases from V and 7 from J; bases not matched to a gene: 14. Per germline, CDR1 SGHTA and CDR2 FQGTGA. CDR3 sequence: CASSANPGQGAQGGYTF. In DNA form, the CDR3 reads TGTGCCAGCAGCGCAAACCCGGGACAGGGGGCGCAGGGTGGCTACACCTTC.

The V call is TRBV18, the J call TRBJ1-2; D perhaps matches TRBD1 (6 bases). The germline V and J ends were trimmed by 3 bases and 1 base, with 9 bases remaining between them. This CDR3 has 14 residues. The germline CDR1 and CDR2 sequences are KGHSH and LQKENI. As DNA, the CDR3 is TGTGCCAGCTCACCCGGACAGCTTAACTATGGCTACACCTTC. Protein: CASSPGQLNYGYTF.

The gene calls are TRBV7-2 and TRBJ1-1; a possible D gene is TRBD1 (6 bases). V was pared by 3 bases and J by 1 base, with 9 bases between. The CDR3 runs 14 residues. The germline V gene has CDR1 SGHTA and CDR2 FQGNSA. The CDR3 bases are TGTGCCAGCAGCTTTTTGACAGGGAACACTGAAGCTTTCTTT. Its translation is CASSFLTGNTEAFF.

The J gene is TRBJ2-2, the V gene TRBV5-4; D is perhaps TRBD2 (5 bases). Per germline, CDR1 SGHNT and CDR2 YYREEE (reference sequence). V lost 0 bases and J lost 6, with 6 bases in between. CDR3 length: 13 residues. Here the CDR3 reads CASSLERSGELFF. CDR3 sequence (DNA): TGTGCCAGCAGCTTGGAGCGGTCCGGGGAGCTGTTTTTT.

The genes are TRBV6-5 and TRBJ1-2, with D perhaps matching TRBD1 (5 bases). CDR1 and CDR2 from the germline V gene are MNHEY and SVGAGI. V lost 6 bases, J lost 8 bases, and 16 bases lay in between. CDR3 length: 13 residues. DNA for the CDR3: TGTGCCAGCAGATCGGGACTTGAAGAAGGCTACACCTTC. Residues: CASRSGLEEGYTF.

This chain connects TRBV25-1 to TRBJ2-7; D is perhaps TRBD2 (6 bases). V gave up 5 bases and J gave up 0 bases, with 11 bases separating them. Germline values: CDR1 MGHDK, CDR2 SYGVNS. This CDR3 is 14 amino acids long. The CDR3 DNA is TGTGCCAGCAGTTCCACTAGCAGCTCCTACGAGCAGTACTTC. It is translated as CASSSTSSSYEQYF.